Presented here are 10 T cell receptor beta chains from one specimen sequenced in a study of CD8+ T cells in alopecia areata. RNA extraction was followed by reverse transcription into cDNA, which acted as the sequencing template. Produced via immunoSEQ multiplex PCR; TCRdb's table is partial and in-frame only. The sample gives over 200,000 clones, around 65% of which show up once; roughly 4.2% is in the top ten. Treatment meaning: oral pan-JAK inhibitor, 5-10 mg twice daily. This specimen consisted of CD4+ T cells sorted from blood, obtained at week 4, from a patient treated with tofacitinib. These receptors were taken from a human donor with alopecia areata.

This chain connects TRBV9 to TRBJ2-2, with 10 bases that match TRBD2. The CDR3 has 15 amino acids. Germline V gene data show CDR1 as SGDLS and CDR2 as YYNGEE. After removal of 0 bases from V and 7 bases from J, the junction contained 3 bases not matched to a gene. The CDR3 is CASSVVGTSDGELFF. The DNA of the CDR3 is TGTGCCAGCAGCGTAGTTGGGACTAGCGACGGGGAGCTGTTTTTT.

J is TRBJ2-2 and V is TRBV18; unclear D gene. The CDR3 length is 13 residues. Germline CDR1 is KGHSH and CDR2 is LQKENI. V dropped 5 bases and J dropped 2 bases, with 6 bases sitting between them. CDR3 coding DNA: TGTGCCAGCTCAGGAATAAACACCGGGGAGCTGTTTTTT. Translated: CASSGINTGELFF.

This clone was counted only a few times. The chain carries TRBV30 and TRBJ1-2; the D gene is possibly TRBD1 (6 bases). Trimming shortened V by 5 bases and J by 2 bases, and 18 bases separated the two germline ends. The CDR3 runs to 15 residues. Germline V gene data show CDR1 as GTSNPN and CDR2 as SVGIG (reference sequence). The CDR3: CAWSQLGGANYGYTF. The CDR3 DNA follows: TGTGCCTGGTCTCAACTCGGGGGGGCGAACTATGGCTACACCTTC.

V gene TRBV5-6 combines with J gene TRBJ2-1; 9 bases map to TRBD2. From germline, CDR1 is SGHDT and CDR2 YYEEEE. The CDR3 contains 16 residues. The V gene end was trimmed by 5 bases and the J gene end by 2 bases; junction bases not matched to a gene: 8. This CDR3 is CASSSAGLAAYNEQFF. DNA of the CDR3: TGTGCCAGCAGTTCAGCGGGACTAGCCGCCTACAATGAGCAGTTCTTC.

V and J are TRBV15 and TRBJ2-6; 9 positions agree with TRBD1. From germline, CDR1 is LNHNV and CDR2 YYDKDF (reference sequence). V was clipped by 6 bases and J by 1 base; unmatched bases: 4. The CDR3 spans 16 residues. The CDR3 is CATRQGATSGANVLTF. Written as DNA, the CDR3 is TGTGCCACCAGACAGGGGGCAACTTCTGGGGCCAACGTCCTGACTTTC.

This rearrangement joins TRBV10-3 to TRBJ2-2; D might be TRBD2 (5 bases). The CDR3 is 15 amino acids. Germline CDR1 reads ENHRY; CDR2 reads SYGVKD. With 5 bases removed from V and 6 bases from J, the gap between germline ends came to 16 bases. CDR3 in amino acids: CAISRGADVSGELFF. In DNA, the CDR3 is TGTGCCATCAGTCGGGGTGCCGACGTTTCCGGGGAGCTGTTTTTT.

The chain employs TRBV19 and TRBJ2-3; no definite D call. There are 10 residues in the CDR3. Trimming removed 10 bases from V and 6 bases from J, with 8 bases in between. Germline CDR1 and CDR2: LNHDA and SQIVND (reference sequence). CDR3 bases: TGTGCCACCGGGTCGGATACGCAGTATTTT. As protein: CATGSDTQYF.

The CDR3 sequence is CASSSPGDGYTF. CDR3 sequence (DNA): TGTGCCAGCAGTTCCCCAGGGGATGGCTACACCTTC. The chain couples TRBV27 to TRBJ1-2; possible D gene TRBD1, 6 bases. Germline V gene data show CDR1 as MNHEY and CDR2 as SMNVEV (reference sequence). The CDR3 has 12 amino acids. V lost 4 bases, J lost 6 bases, and 9 bases lay in between.

The rearrangement links TRBV6-5 to TRBJ2-2; D unresolved. Trimming pared 9 bases from V and 5 bases from J, leaving 7 bases between. Germline CDR1 and CDR2: MNHEY and SVGAGI. There are 11 residues in the CDR3. CDR3 in amino acids: CARNLTGELFF. In DNA form, the CDR3 reads TGTGCCAGAAATCTGACCGGGGAGCTGTTTTTT.

This clone was seen a single time. This chain links TRBV5-1 with TRBJ1-4; 7 bases are shared with TRBD1. Germline V gene sequence: CDR1 SGHRS, CDR2 YFSETQ. The length of the CDR3 is 15 residues. V was clipped by 4 bases and J by 5 bases; unmatched bases: 8. The CDR3 DNA reads TGCGCCAGCAGCGGAGCGGGACAGCGGAATGAAAAACTGTTTTTT. Amino acid sequence: CASSGAGQRNEKLFF.